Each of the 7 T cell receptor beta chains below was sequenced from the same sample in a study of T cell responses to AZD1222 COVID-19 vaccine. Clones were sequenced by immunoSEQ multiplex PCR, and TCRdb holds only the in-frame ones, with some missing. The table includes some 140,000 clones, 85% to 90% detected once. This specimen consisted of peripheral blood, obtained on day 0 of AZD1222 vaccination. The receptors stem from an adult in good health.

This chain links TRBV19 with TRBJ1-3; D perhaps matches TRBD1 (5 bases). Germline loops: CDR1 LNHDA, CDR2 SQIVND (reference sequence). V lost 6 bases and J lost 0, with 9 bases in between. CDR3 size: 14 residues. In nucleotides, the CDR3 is TGTGCCAGTAGAAAGGGACGCTCTGGAAACACCATATATTTT. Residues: CASRKGRSGNTIYF.

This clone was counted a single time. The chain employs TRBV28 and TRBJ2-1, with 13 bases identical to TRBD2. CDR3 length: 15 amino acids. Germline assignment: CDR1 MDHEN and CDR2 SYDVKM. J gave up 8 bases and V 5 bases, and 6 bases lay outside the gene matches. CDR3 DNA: TGTGCCAGCAGTCCCGGGACTAGCGGGAAGGATGAGCAGTTCTTC. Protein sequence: CASSPGTSGKDEQFF. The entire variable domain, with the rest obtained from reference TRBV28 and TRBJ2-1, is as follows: DVKVTQSSRYLVKRTGEKVFLECVQDMDHENMFWYRQDPGLGLRLIYFSYDVKMKEKGDIPEGYSVSREKKERFSLILESASTNQTSMYLCASSPGTSGKDEQFFGPGTRLTVL.

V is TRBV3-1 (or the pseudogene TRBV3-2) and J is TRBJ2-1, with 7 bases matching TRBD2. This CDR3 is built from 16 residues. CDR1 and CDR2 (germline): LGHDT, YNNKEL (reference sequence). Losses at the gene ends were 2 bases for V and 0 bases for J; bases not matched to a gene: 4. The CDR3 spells CASSQLAVSSYNEQFF. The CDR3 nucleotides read TGTGCCAGCAGCCAACTAGCGGTAAGCTCCTACAATGAGCAGTTCTTC.

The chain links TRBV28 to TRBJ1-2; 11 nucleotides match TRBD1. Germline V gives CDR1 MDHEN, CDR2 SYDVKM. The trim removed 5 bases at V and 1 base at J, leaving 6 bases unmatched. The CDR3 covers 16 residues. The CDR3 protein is CASSHQGQGGNYGYTF. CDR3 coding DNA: TGTGCCAGCAGTCACCAGGGACAGGGGGGTAACTATGGCTACACCTTC.

CDR3 residues: CASSDGTGSGTDTQYF. The CDR3 DNA follows: TGTGCCAGCAGTGACGGTACGGGATCGGGCACAGATACGCAGTATTTT. J is TRBJ2-3 and V is TRBV6-4; D possibly corresponds to TRBD2 (5 bases). CDR3 length: 16 residues. V was pared by 2 bases and J by 1 base, with 13 bases between. The germline gives CDR1 MRHNA, CDR2 SNTAGT.

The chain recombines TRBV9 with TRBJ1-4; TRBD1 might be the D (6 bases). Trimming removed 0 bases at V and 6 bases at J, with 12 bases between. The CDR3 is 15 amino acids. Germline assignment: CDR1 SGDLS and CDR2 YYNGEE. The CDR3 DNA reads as TGTGCCAGCAGCGTAGCGACAGGAATCGATGAAAAACTGTTTTTT. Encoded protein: CASSVATGIDEKLFF.

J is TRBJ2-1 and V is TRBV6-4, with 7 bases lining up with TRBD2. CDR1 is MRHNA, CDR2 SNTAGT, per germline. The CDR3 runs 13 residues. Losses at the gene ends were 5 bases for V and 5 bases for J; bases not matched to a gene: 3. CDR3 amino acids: CASSITSDNEQFF. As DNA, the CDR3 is TGTGCCAGCAGTATAACTAGCGACAATGAGCAGTTCTTC.